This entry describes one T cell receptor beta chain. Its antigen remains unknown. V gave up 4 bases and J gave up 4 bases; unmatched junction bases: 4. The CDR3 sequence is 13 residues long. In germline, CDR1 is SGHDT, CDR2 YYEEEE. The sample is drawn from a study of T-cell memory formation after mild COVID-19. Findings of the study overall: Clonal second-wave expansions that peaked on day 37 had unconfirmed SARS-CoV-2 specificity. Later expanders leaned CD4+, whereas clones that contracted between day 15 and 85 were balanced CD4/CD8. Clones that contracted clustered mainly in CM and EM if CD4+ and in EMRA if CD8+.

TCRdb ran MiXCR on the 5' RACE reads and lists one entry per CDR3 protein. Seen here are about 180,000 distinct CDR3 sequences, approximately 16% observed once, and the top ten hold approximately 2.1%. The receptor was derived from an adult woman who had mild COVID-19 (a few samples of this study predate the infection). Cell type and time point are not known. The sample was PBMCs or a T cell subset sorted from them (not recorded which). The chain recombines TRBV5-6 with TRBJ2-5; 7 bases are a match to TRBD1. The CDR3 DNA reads TGTGCCAGCAGCGTGACAGGGATAGAGACCCAGTACTTC. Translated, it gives CASSVTGIETQYF.